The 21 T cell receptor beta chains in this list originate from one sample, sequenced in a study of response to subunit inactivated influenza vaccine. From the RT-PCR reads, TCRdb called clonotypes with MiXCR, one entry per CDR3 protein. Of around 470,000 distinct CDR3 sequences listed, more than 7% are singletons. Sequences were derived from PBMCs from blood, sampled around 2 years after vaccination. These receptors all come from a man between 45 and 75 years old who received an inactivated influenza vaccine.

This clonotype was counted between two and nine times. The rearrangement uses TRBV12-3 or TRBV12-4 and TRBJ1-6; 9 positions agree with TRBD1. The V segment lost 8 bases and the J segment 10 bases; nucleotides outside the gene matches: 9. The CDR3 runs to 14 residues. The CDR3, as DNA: TGTGCCAGCGGGTCTTGGGACAGGGCGTCACCCCTCCACTTT. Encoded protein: CASGSWDRASPLHF.

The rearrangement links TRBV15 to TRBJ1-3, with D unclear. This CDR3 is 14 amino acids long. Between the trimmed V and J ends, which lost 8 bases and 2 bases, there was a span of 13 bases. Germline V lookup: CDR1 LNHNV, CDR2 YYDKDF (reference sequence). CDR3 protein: CATSTRVAGNTIYF. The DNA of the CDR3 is TGTGCCACCTCCACCCGGGTGGCTGGAAACACCATATATTTT.

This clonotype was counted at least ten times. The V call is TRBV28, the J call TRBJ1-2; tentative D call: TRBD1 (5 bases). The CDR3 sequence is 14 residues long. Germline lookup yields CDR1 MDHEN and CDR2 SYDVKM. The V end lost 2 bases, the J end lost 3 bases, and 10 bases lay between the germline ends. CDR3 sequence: CASSLGGTDYGYTF. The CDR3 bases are TGTGCCAGCAGTTTAGGGGGAACAGACTATGGCTACACCTTC.

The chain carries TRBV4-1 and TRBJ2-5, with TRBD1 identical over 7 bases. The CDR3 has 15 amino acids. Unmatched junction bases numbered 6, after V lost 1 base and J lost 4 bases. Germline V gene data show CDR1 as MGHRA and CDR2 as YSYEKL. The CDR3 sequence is CASSQADREVETQYF. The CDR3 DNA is TGCGCCAGCAGCCAAGCAGACAGGGAAGTAGAGACCCAGTACTTC.

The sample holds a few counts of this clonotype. The CDR3 loop is CSARVGTTDTQYF. CDR3 bases: TGCAGTGCTAGAGTTGGCACCACAGATACGCAGTATTTT. The genes are TRBV20-1 and TRBJ2-3; unclear D gene. The germline V and J ends were trimmed by 1 base and 2 bases, with 7 bases remaining between them. Germline loops: CDR1 DFQATT, CDR2 SNEGSKA (reference sequence). The length of the CDR3 is 13 residues.

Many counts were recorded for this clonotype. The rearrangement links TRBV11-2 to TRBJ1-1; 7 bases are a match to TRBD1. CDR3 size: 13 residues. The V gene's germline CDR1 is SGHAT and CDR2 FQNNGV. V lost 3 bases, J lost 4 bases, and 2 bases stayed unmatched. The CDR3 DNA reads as TGTGCCAGCAGCTTGTGGACAGGCACTGAAGCTTTCTTT. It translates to CASSLWTGTEAFF.

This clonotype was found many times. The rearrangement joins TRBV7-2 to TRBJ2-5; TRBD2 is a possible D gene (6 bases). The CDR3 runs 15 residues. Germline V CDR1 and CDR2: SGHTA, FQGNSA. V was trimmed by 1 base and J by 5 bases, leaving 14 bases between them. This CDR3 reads CASSLGAGSVETQYF. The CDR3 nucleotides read TGTGCCAGCAGCTTAGGCGCGGGGAGTGTGGAGACCCAGTACTTC.

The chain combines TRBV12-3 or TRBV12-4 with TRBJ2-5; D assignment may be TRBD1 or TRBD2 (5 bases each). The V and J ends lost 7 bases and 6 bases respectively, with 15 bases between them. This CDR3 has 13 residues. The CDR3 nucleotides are TGTGCCAGCACCCCCTCGAGGGGACAGACCCAGTACTTC. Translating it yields CASTPSRGQTQYF.

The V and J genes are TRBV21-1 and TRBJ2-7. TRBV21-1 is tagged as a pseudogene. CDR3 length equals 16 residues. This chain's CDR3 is CASSKLASSHNTEQYF. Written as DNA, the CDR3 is TGTGCCAGCAGCAAACTGGCGAGTAGCCACAACACCGAGCAGTACTTC.

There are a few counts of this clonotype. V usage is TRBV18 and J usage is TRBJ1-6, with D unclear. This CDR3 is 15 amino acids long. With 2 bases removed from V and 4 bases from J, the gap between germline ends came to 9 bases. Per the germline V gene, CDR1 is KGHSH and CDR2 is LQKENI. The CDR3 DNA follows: TGTGCCAGCTCACCAAGGACGGCTTATAATTCACCCCTCCACTTT. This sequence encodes CASSPRTAYNSPLHF.

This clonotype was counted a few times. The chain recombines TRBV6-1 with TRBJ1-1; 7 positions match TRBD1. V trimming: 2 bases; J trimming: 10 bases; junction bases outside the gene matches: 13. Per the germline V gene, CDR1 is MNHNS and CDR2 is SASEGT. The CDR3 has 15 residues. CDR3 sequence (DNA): TGTGCCAGCAGTGAACAGCATAGACAGGGCAGGTCAGCTTTCTTT. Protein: CASSEQHRQGRSAFF.

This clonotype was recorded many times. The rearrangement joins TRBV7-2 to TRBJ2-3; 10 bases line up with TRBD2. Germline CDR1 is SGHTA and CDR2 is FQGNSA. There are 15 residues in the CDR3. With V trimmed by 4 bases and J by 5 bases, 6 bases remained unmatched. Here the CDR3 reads CASSSLLAGRDTQYF. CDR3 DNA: TGTGCCAGCAGCTCCCTACTAGCGGGGAGAGATACGCAGTATTTT.

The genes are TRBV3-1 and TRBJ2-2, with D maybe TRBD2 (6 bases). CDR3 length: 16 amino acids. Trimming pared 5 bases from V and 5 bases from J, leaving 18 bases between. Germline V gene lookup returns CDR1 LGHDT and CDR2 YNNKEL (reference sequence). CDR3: CASSYGAGGRTGELFF. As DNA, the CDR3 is TGTGCCAGCAGCTACGGCGCCGGGGGTCGTACCGGGGAGCTGTTTTTT. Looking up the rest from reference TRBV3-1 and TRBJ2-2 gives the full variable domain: DTAVSQTPKYLVTQMGNDKSIKCEQNLGHDTMYWYKQDSKKFLKIMFSYNNKELIINETVPNRFSPKSPDKAHLNLHINSLELGDSAVYFCASSYGAGGRTGELFFGEGSRLTVL.

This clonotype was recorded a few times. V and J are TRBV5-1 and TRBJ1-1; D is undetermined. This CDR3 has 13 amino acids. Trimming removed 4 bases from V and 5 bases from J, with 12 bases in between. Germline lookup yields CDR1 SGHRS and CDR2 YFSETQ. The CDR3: CASSTNPRTEAFF. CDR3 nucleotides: TGCGCCAGCAGCACCAACCCGAGGACTGAAGCTTTCTTT.

This CDR3 is CSALGRISYEQYF. CDR3 nucleotides: TGCAGTGCTTTGGGCAGGATCTCCTACGAGCAGTACTTC. The chain has TRBV20-1 and TRBJ2-7; no clear D. This CDR3 has 13 amino acids. Per the germline V gene, CDR1 is DFQATT and CDR2 is SNEGSKA (reference sequence). Trimming cost V 5 bases and J 0 bases, with 11 bases left between them.

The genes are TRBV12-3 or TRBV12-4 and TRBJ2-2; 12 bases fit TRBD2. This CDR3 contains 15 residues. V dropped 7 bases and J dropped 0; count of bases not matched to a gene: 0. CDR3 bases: TGTGCCAGCACTAGCGGGGGGGCGAACACCGGGGAGCTGTTTTTT. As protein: CASTSGGANTGELFF.

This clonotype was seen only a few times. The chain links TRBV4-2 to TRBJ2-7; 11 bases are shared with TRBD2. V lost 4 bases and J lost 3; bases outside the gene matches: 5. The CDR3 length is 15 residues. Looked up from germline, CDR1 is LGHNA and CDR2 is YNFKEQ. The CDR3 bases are TGTGCCAGCAGCCTAGCGGGAGGGGGGGACTACGAGCAGTACTTC. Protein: CASSLAGGGDYEQYF.

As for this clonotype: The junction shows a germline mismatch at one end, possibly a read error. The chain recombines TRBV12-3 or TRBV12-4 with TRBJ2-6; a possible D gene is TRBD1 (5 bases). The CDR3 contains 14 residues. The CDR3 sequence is CASSLSAGASVLTF. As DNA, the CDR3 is TGTGCCAGCAGTTTATCAGCTGGGGCCAGCGTCCTGACTTTC.

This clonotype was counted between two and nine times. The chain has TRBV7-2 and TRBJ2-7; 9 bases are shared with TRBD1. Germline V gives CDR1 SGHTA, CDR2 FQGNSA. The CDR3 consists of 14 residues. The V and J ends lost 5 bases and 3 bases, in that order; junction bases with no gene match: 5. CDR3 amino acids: CASSRTGEGYEQYF. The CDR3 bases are TGTGCCAGCAGCCGGACAGGGGAGGGCTACGAGCAGTACTTC.

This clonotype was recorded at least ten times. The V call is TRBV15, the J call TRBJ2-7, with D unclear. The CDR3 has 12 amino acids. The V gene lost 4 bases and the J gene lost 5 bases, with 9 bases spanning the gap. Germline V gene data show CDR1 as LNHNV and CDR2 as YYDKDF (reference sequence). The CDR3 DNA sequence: TGTGCCACCAGCACCGTCCGTAACGAGCAGTACTTC. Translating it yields CATSTVRNEQYF.

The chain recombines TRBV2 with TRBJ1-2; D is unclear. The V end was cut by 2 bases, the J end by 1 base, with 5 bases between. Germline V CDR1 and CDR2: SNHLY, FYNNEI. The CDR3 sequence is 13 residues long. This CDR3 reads CASSEYSNYGYTF. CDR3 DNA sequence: TGTGCCAGCAGTGAATACAGTAACTATGGCTACACCTTC.